The entry below gives a single TCR beta chain sequence along with its context. The antigen remains undetermined. A much larger clone lies a single base off, so this may be a read error. The source of the sample is a study of immune heterogeneity within non-small cell lung tumors. For the TCR beta CDR3, multiplex PCR with 32 V and 13 J primers performed the amplification. From the multiplex PCR reads, TCRdb called clonotypes with MiXCR, one entry per CDR3 protein. The table has 20,000 to 25,000 distinct CDR3 sequences, 25% to 30% seen once. Trimming took 3 bases from V and 4 from J, leaving 13 bases between them. The germline gives CDR1 SGHRS, CDR2 YFSETQ. The CDR3 totals 14 residues. Template was bulk tumor genomic DNA, about 620 ng per sample. Biopsies that were spaced far apart were taken, several per primary tumor, during surgery. Undergoing curative surgery were patients whose non-small cell lung cancer was untreated and newly diagnosed. Non-small cell lung cancer patients, newly diagnosed and having surgery with curative intent, served as donors.

General study points: Local T-cell clonality and local tumor mutational burden correlated moderately but significantly (R about 0.31). The repertoire of each individual patient held high-frequency T-cell receptor beta clonotypes that were largely distinct from those of other patients.

V usage is TRBV5-1 and J usage is TRBJ1-1; a weak D match, TRBD1 (5 bases). The sequence was collected from a man aged 40-49 years with non-small cell lung cancer. The sample consisted of lung tumor tissue. The DNA for the CDR3 is TGCGCCAGCAGCTCCCTGGCGAGGGGCACTGAAGCTTTCTTT. It specifies CASSSLARGTEAFF. Full variable domain (remainder filled in from reference TRBV5-1 and TRBJ1-1): KAGVTQTPRYLIKTRGQQVTLSCSPISGHRSVSWYQQTPGQGLQFLFEYFSETQRNKGNFPGRFSGRQFSNSRSEMNVSTLELGDSALYLCASSSLARGTEAFFGQGTRLTVV.